Listed here are 8 T cell receptor beta chains from one sample, sequenced in a study of cytomegalovirus exposure and HLA in healthy donors. It was with 60 Vbeta and 13 Jbeta primers that the PCR ran. Sequencing used immunoSEQ multiplex PCR; TCRdb keeps in-frame clones, though not all of them. The sample has about 43,000 clones, around two thirds seen once. Sequencing was carried out using PBMCs. The receptors were sampled from a human donor in good health.

This chain connects TRBV6-1 to TRBJ1-2; TRBD1 agrees at 8 bases. Germline CDR1 is MNHNS and CDR2 is SASEGT. CDR3 length: 15 residues. With V trimmed by 5 bases and J by 6 bases, 11 bases remained unmatched. CDR3 bases: TGTGCCAGCAGTAAACCGGCTCAGGGGGCAGATGGCTACACCTTC. Translation: CASSKPAQGADGYTF.

This clone appeared a few times. The chain is built from TRBV30 and TRBJ1-3; 7 nucleotides agree with TRBD1. The V gene's germline CDR1 is GTSNPN and CDR2 SVGIG (reference sequence). The trim removed 2 bases at V and 1 base at J, leaving 2 bases unmatched. The CDR3 sequence is 14 residues long. The CDR3 is CAWSPGGSGNTIYF. The CDR3 DNA is TGTGCCTGGAGTCCAGGGGGTTCTGGAAACACCATATATTTT.

V is TRBV7-6 and J is TRBJ2-2; D perhaps matches TRBD2 (6 bases). V dropped 4 bases and J dropped 6 bases, with 18 bases sitting between them. Germline-derived CDR1 and CDR2 are SGHVS and FNYEAQ. CDR3 length: 16 residues. The CDR3 region has the DNA TGTGCCAGCAGCTCACGGGCCCTGGGGGGAGCCGGGGAGCTGTTTTTT. Translation gives CASSSRALGGAGELFF. Based on the CDR3 plus reference TRBV7-6 and TRBJ2-2, the full variable domain is GAGVSQSPRYKVTKRGQDVALRCDPISGHVSLYWYRQALGQGPEFLTYFNYEAQQDKSGLPNDRFSAERPEGSISTLTIQRTEQRDSAMYRCASSSRALGGAGELFFGEGSRLTVL.

This rearrangement joins TRBV29-1 to TRBJ2-5; tentatively, D is TRBD2 (6 bases). TRBJ2-7 explains the end of the DNA better; the J call may be wrong. The germline V gene has CDR1 SQVTM and CDR2 ANQGSEA. The CDR3 has 15 amino acids. CDR3 in DNA: TGCAGCGTTTGGGAAAGCGGGCAGGTTAGCTACGAGCAGTACTTC. Protein: CSVWESGQVSYEQYF.

Here the CDR3 reads CASSLYTGGVQETQYF. CDR3 sequence (DNA): TGCGCCAGCAGCTTGTATACCGGGGGGGTCCAAGAGACCCAGTACTTC. The chain carries TRBV5-1 and TRBJ2-5; TRBD2 matches 8 bases. V gave up 1 base and J gave up 1 base; unmatched junction bases: 6. Germline V gene data show CDR1 as SGHRS and CDR2 as YFSETQ. The CDR3 sequence is 16 residues long.

This clone occurred a few times. The chain combines TRBV4-2 with TRBJ2-1, with 8 bases lining up with TRBD2. CDR1 and CDR2 (germline): LGHNA, YNFKEQ. The CDR3 loop spans 17 amino acids. V lost 2 bases, J lost 4 bases, and 10 bases stayed unmatched. CDR3 DNA sequence: TGTGCCAGCAGCCAACACCCAGCGGGGGAGGGGTACAATGAGCAGTTCTTC. This sequence encodes CASSQHPAGEGYNEQFF.

This clone was seen more than once but under ten times. The chain uses TRBV6-1 and TRBJ2-7; D ambiguous. Trimming removed 0 bases from V and 0 bases from J, with 12 bases in between. The germline gives CDR1 MNHNS, CDR2 SASEGT. The CDR3 runs to 16 residues. This chain's CDR3 is CASSEAGSRSSYEQYF. CDR3 in DNA: TGTGCCAGCAGTGAAGCTGGCTCGAGGAGCTCCTACGAGCAGTACTTC.

The chain has TRBV7-8 and TRBJ1-5, with D possibly TRBD1 on 6 matching bases. Trimming left V 1 base short and J 5 bases short, with 9 bases between. Per the germline V gene, CDR1 is SGHVS and CDR2 is FQNEAQ. The CDR3 contains 14 residues. The CDR3 DNA is TGTGCCAGCAGCTTAGAGGACAGATATCAGCCCCAGCATTTT. Amino acids: CASSLEDRYQPQHF.